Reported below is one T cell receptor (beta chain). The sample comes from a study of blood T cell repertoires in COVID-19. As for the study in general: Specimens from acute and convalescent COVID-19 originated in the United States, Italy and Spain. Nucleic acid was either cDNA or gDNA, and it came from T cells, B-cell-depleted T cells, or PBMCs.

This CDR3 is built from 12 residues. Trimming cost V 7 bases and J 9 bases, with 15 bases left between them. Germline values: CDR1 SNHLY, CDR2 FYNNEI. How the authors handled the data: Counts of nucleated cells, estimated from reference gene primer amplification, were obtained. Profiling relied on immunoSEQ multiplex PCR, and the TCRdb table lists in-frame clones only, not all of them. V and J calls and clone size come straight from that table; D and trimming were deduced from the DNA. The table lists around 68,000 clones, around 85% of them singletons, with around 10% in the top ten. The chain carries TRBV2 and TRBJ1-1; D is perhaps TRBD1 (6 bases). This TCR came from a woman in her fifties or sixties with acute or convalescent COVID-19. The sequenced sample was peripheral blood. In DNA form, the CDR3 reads TGTGCCAGCAAGACAGGTCGTTCGCAAGCTTTCTTT. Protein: CASKTGRSQAFF.